These T cell receptor beta chains were read from a single sample in a study of CD8 T cells in Susac syndrome. Each CDR3 protein gets one entry after TCRdb re-called the immunoSEQ multiplex PCR reads with MiXCR. The sample has 50,000 or so distinct CDR3 sequences; about 92% are singletons. Sequenced sample: CD8+ T cells from PBMCs. The receptors stem from a human donor with multiple sclerosis. CDR3s include the opening cysteine and the closing phenylalanine or tryptophan. Part of the rows lack a size; the others show once, few, many or a class for expanded clones.

TRBV7-8	TRBJ2-3	NA	CASSPHRVSSTDTQYF
TRBV5-4	TRBJ1-5	NA	CASSSEGGQPQHF
TRBV5-4	TRBJ1-1	NA	CASSLDEGQRAFF
TRBV7-9	TRBJ2-3	few	CASSQGGRGGNSDTQYF
TRBV6-1	TRBJ1-1	NA	CASTTGGYVNTEAFF
TRBV25-1	TRBJ2-3	NA	CASSRHSEVADTQYF
TRBV10-3	TRBJ2-1	NA	CAISESNGALPYNEQFF
TRBV15	TRBJ1-1	NA	CATSLSREPTEAFF
TRBV6-2/TRBV6-3	TRBJ1-2	few	CASSASRADGYTF
TRBV3-1	TRBJ2-1	NA	CASSQGAWRVYNEQFF
TRBV7-8	TRBJ1-1	NA	CASLGFRTEAFF
TRBV27	TRBJ1-2	once	CASSFWPGQGNYGYTF
TRBV5-1	TRBJ2-3	NA	CASSLQGALTDTQYF
TRBV4-1	TRBJ2-1	NA	CASRFRDRGLHEQFF
TRBV9	TRBJ2-4	NA	CASSVGRVAKNIQYF
TRBV7-9	TRBJ2-2	NA	CASSAPGQGDGELFF
TRBV5-1	TRBJ2-7	NA	CASSLGAESSYEQYF
TRBV7-2	TRBJ2-3	NA	CASSLANRERVLDTQYF
TRBV20-1	TRBJ2-7	NA	CSAELAGGSYEQYF
TRBV12-3/TRBV12-4	TRBJ1-5	few	CASSLGQGNQPQHF
TRBV2	TRBJ1-6	NA	CASRGQGDSPLHF
TRBV6-5	TRBJ2-7	NA	CASSYSETGAVEQYF
TRBV19	TRBJ2-5	NA	CASSINTQYQETQYF